This passage covers 29 T cell receptor beta chains from one sample sequenced in a study of tumor and adjacent non-tumor tissue in lung cancer. TCRbeta libraries were built with three rounds of nested PCR, modified from ARM-PCR. TCRdb reanalysed the multiplex PCR reads using MiXCR and keeps one entry per CDR3 protein. The data show about 110,000 distinct CDR3 sequences, over 70% seen once. No cell sorting was done before RNA was extracted from the tissue. The sample comprised lung tumor tissue. These receptors were taken from a man aged 65-85 years with non-small cell lung cancer.

Note on this clonotype: A read error may produce the germline difference seen at one junction end. This chain connects TRBV28 to TRBJ1-1; no reliable D call. Per germline, CDR1 MDHEN and CDR2 SYDVKM. The CDR3 spans 15 residues. The CDR3 here is CASRGMDLRYTEAFF. CDR3 bases: TGTGCCAGCAGGGGAATGGATCTCCGTTACACTGAGGCTTTCTTT.

As for this clonotype: The conserved phenylalanine or tryptophan normally closing the CDR3 is absent here, so this likely arose from a read error. As DNA, the CDR3 is TGCAATGCAAGGAATCCGCCCGGGGGCGGTACCTACGAGCAGTACCTC. Translation gives CNARNPPGGGTYEQYL. This chain links TRBV20-1 with TRBJ2-7; D tentatively reads TRBD1 or TRBD2 (6 bases each). CDR3 length: 16 amino acids. The germline CDR1 and CDR2 sequences are DFQATT and SNEGSKA (reference sequence).

For this clonotype: At one end the junction does not follow the germline gene, possibly because of a read error. The chain carries TRBV12-3 or TRBV12-4 and TRBJ2-7, with 12 bases identical to TRBD2. CDR3 size: 15 residues. The CDR3 bases are TGTGCCAGCACTACGACTAGCGGGAGAACCTACGAACAGTACTTC. Protein sequence: CASTTTSGRTYEQYF.

The chain joins TRBV29-1 to TRBJ2-1, with D maybe TRBD2 (5 bases). Germline lookup yields CDR1 SQVTM and CDR2 ANQGSEA. There are 12 residues in the CDR3. Trimming removed 4 bases from V and 7 bases from J, with 11 bases in between. In DNA form, the CDR3 reads TGCAGCGTTGTCGAGGGTTGGAATGAGCAGTTCTTC. Its protein is CSVVEGWNEQFF.

This clonotype was found a few times. A junction boundary mismatches the germline segment, possibly from a read error. The rearrangement links TRBV28 to TRBJ1-2, with a weak D call TRBD1 (5 bases). The germline V gene has CDR1 MDHEN and CDR2 SYDVKM. This CDR3 spans 15 amino acids. CDR3 region: CASSLREGRSYAYTF. The CDR3 DNA sequence: TGTGCCAGTAGTCTACGGGAGGGACGATCCTATGCCTACACCTTC.

Of note for this clonotype: At one end the junction does not follow the germline gene, possibly because of a read error. V and J are TRBV4-1 and TRBJ2-5; no firm D call. The length of the CDR3 is 12 residues. Germline loops: CDR1 MGHRA, CDR2 YSYEKL. CDR3 protein: CASSYHQETQYF. CDR3 DNA: TGCGCCAGCAGCTACCACCAAGAGACCCAGTATTTC.

CDR3 residues: CASSFDQSARNSPLHF. The CDR3 nucleotides read TGTGCCAGCAGCTTCGACCAAAGTGCGAGGAATTCACCCCTCCACTTT. The chain recombines TRBV11-2 with TRBJ1-6; D gene unclear. From germline, CDR1 is SGHAT and CDR2 FQNNGV. The CDR3 length is 16 residues. Trimming left V 3 bases short and J 7 bases short, with 16 bases between.

As to this clonotype: A clone one base away is much larger, so this may be a read error. The CDR3 end shows no conserved phenylalanine or tryptophan, and so a read error is likely. The V call is TRBV20-1, the J call TRBJ2-7, with TRBD2 identical over 9 bases. CDR1 and CDR2 from the germline V gene are DFQATT and SNEGSKA (reference sequence). The CDR3 runs to 15 residues. V trimming: 1 base; J trimming: 2 bases; junction bases outside the gene matches: 6. The DNA of the CDR3 is TGCAGTGCTAGAGTTCCTAGCGGGACGACCTACGAGCAGTACATC. Protein product: CSARVPSGTTYEQYI.

Concerning this clonotype: With a much larger clone just one base away, this may be a read error. The CDR3 sequence: CSAEGGGVGQPQHF. CDR3 bases: TGCAGTGCTGAGGGTGGAGGGGTCGGGCAGCCCCAGCATTTT. The V gene is TRBV20-1, the J gene TRBJ1-5; possible D gene TRBD1, 5 bases. Between the trimmed V and J ends, which lost 5 bases and 7 bases, there was a span of 18 bases. The germline gives CDR1 DFQATT, CDR2 SNEGSKA (reference sequence). The CDR3 runs 14 residues.

The CDR3 DNA reads as TGCGCCAGCTCCAATAGGACAGGGTACGAACCCCAGCATTTT. Translation: CASSNRTGYEPQHF. J is TRBJ1-5 and V is TRBV4-3; 8 bases fit TRBD1. The CDR3 covers 14 residues. Germline V lookup: CDR1 LGHNA, CDR2 YSLEER. With 8 bases clipped from V and 10 bases from J, the junction kept 13 bases outside the gene matches.

As regards this clonotype: Since a much larger clone is just one base distant, this may be a read error. This chain joins TRBV20-1 and TRBJ1-1, with D unresolved. CDR3 size: 13 residues. Trimming removed 0 bases from V and 2 bases from J, with 7 bases in between. The germline V gene has CDR1 DFQATT and CDR2 SNEGSKA (reference sequence). The CDR3 is CSARDGINTEAFF. The CDR3 nucleotides are TGCAGTGCTAGAGACGGAATAAACACTGAAGCTTTCTTT.

On this clonotype itself: An end of the junction differs from the germline gene, which may be a read error. The rearrangement joins TRBV11-3 to TRBJ2-2; 11 nucleotides align to TRBD2. Germline values: CDR1 SGHNT, CDR2 YENEEA. The CDR3 covers 13 residues. The CDR3 nucleotides are TGTGCCAGGAACATACCGACTAGCGGGGAGCTGTTTTTC. Translated: CARNIPTSGELFF.

Points on this clonotype: At one end, the junction sequence differs from germline, possibly due to a read error. This chain uses TRBV5-1 with TRBJ2-7; weak D call: TRBD1 (6 bases). The CDR3 runs to 15 residues. The germline V gene encodes CDR1 SGHRS and CDR2 YFSETQ. The CDR3 DNA reads TGCGCCAGCAGCTTGGACGCCGGGACATTCTACGAGCTGTACTTC. It codes for CASSLDAGTFYELYF.

The rearrangement uses TRBV2 and TRBJ1-2; no clear D. CDR1 and CDR2 from the germline V gene are SNHLY and FYNNEI. The CDR3 is 11 amino acids. V gave up 10 bases and J gave up 4 bases, with 10 bases separating them. This chain's CDR3 is CANQVFYGYTF. DNA for the CDR3: TGTGCCAACCAAGTCTTCTATGGCTACACCTTC.

This clonotype was recorded at least ten times. This sequence joins TRBV28 and TRBJ2-6; D gene uncertain. Trimming shortened V by 4 bases and J by 2 bases, and 9 bases separated the two germline ends. The CDR3 sequence is 15 residues long. Germline V gives CDR1 MDHEN, CDR2 SYDVKM. The CDR3 loop is CASSSRWAGANVLTF. In DNA, the CDR3 is TGTGCCAGCAGTTCCCGTTGGGCTGGGGCCAACGTCCTGACTTTC. Full variable domain (remainder filled in from reference TRBV28 and TRBJ2-6): DVKVTQSSRYLVKRTGEKVFLECVQDMDHENMFWYRQDPGLGLRLIYFSYDVKMKEKGDIPEGYSVSREKKERFSLILESASTNQTSMYLCASSSRWAGANVLTFGAGSRLTVL.

This clonotype was seen only once. The junction differs from germline at one of its ends, possibly a read error. The chain links TRBV11-1 to TRBJ2-7; possibly TRBD2 for D (5 bases). Germline V lookup: CDR1 SGHAT, CDR2 FQDESV (reference sequence). This CDR3 has 12 residues. CDR3 sequence: CASSSRAYKQCF. The DNA for the CDR3 is TGTGCCAGCAGCTCGCGGGCCTACAAGCAGTGCTTC.

Details on this clonotype: This clone may be a read error of a much larger clone one base away. This chain joins TRBV5-6 and TRBJ1-2, with no clear D. The CDR3 is 13 residues long. From germline, CDR1 is SGHDT and CDR2 YYEEEE. The DNA for the CDR3 is TGTGACAGCAGCTTGCTACGGCTCTATGGCTACACCTTC. It is translated as CDSSLLRLYGYTF.

A note on this clonotype: Since the CDR3 does not end with the conserved phenylalanine or tryptophan, this likely comes from a read error. It is unclear where the CDR3 begins or ends on the DNA, so no DNA is shown, and the CDR3 is as TCRdb lists it. This chain links TRBV6-6 with TRBJ1-5; the table gives TRBD1 as D, unverified against the DNA. A total of 18 residues make up the CDR3, ends included. Germline loops: CDR1 MNHNY, CDR2 SVGAGI (reference sequence). The CDR3 reads CASSYSDRGAGRSWPQHV.

In regard to this clonotype: This may arise from a read error, as a much more abundant clone is one base away. The V call is TRBV6-2 or TRBV6-3, the J call TRBJ2-7; 10 nucleotides match TRBD2. Trimming at V came to 0 bases and at J to 0 bases, leaving 14 bases not matched to a gene. The CDR3 has 20 amino acids. CDR1 and CDR2 (germline): MNHEY, SVGEGT. The CDR3 sequence is CASSYSPCWTSGHYSYEQYF. CDR3 nucleotide sequence: TGTGCCAGCAGTTACTCGCCCTGTTGGACTAGCGGACATTACTCCTACGAGCAGTACTTC.

This chain connects TRBV6-2 or TRBV6-3 to TRBJ2-2, with 12 bases fitting TRBD2. Germline values: CDR1 MNHEY, CDR2 SVGEGT. Unmatched junction bases numbered 10, after V lost 3 bases and J lost 5 bases. This CDR3 spans 18 amino acids. The CDR3, as DNA: TGTGCCAGCAGTTATTTCGCTAGCGGGAGGGCCGAAACCGGGGAGCTGTTTTTT. Residues: CASSYFASGRAETGELFF.

As concerns this clonotype: The junction shows a germline mismatch at one end, possibly a read error. The chain joins TRBV29-1 to TRBJ1-2; D remains ambiguous. The CDR3 consists of 13 residues. Germline V gene sequence: CDR1 SQVTM, CDR2 ANQGSEA. CDR3 residues: CGVLQTGACCYTF. As DNA, the CDR3 is TGCGGCGTTCTCCAGACGGGAGCCTGTTGCTACACCTTC.

Worth noting for this clonotype: At one end the junction does not follow the germline gene, possibly because of a read error. J is TRBJ2-5 and V is TRBV12-3 or TRBV12-4; D is undetermined. This CDR3 comprises 13 residues. The CDR3 nucleotides read TGTGCCAGCAGTTTAATCAGCTCAGAAACCCAGAACTTC. This codes for CASSLISSETQNF.

There are many counts of this clonotype. This sequence joins TRBV24-1 and TRBJ1-5, with TRBD1 matching 11 bases. This CDR3 is 17 amino acids long. Germline loops: CDR1 KGHDR, CDR2 SFDVKD. V was clipped by 4 bases and J by 2 bases; unmatched bases: 6. The CDR3 bases are TGTGCCACCAGTGAATCCGGACAGGGGGCGGGCAATCAGCCCCAGCATTTT. It specifies CATSESGQGAGNQPQHF.

This clonotype has only a few counts. This chain joins TRBV28 and TRBJ2-7, with 12 bases aligning to TRBD2. Per the germline V gene, CDR1 is MDHEN and CDR2 is SYDVKM. The V gene end was trimmed by 6 bases and the J gene end by 5 bases; junction bases not matched to a gene: 20. This CDR3 comprises 19 residues. The CDR3 loop is CASSRKNPWASGRVHEQYF. The DNA of the CDR3 is TGTGCCAGCAGCCGTAAAAACCCCTGGGCTAGCGGGAGGGTCCACGAGCAGTACTTC.

This clonotype is categorized as medium-sized. J is TRBJ2-1 and V is TRBV20-1; perhaps TRBD1 as D (5 bases). Germline CDR1 is DFQATT and CDR2 is SNEGSKA (reference sequence). Trimming left V 6 bases short and J 4 bases short, with 13 bases between. The CDR3 spans 13 residues. The CDR3 DNA reads as TGCAGTGCAGGCGGACAAACGTACAATGAGCAGTTCTTC. It encodes CSAGGQTYNEQFF.

As for this clonotype: Because the CDR3 is missing its conserved closing phenylalanine or tryptophan, this is likely a read error. The DNA is left out, because the CDR3 cannot be placed on it with certainty; the CDR3 is given as TCRdb lists it. The chain links TRBV11-2 to TRBJ2-1; no check of the table's D call, TRBD1, against the DNA was made. The CDR3 length equals 18 residues, ends included. Germline V lookup: CDR1 SGHAT, CDR2 FQNNGV. The CDR3 loop is CASSLHVRDWASYNERFL.

This clonotype was seen just once. The CDR3 end shows no conserved phenylalanine or tryptophan, and so a read error is likely. This chain links TRBV14 with TRBJ2-1, with D unclear. CDR1 SGHDN and CDR2 FVKESK come from the germline V gene. This CDR3 is 14 amino acids long. This CDR3 is CASSIQSPYNGQFL. The CDR3 DNA follows: TGTGCCAGCAGCATCCAGAGCCCTTACAATGGGCAGTTCCTC.

Worth noting for this clonotype: One end of the junction is discordant with germline, which a read error may explain. V gene TRBV20-1 combines with J gene TRBJ2-7; D is unresolved. CDR3 length: 13 amino acids. Germline V gene data show CDR1 as DFQATT and CDR2 as SNEGSKA (reference sequence). As DNA, the CDR3 is TGCAGTGCTAGAAGTCAGACATACTACGAGCACTACTTC. Its protein is CSARSQTYYEHYF.

Concerning this clonotype itself: Compared with germline, one end of the junction differs, possibly owing to a read error. The chain combines TRBV5-6 with TRBJ1-1; perhaps TRBD1 as D (5 bases). From germline, CDR1 is SGHDT and CDR2 YYEEEE. The length of the CDR3 is 13 residues. The CDR3 loop is CSSSLADGTESFF. The DNA of the CDR3 is TGTTCCAGCAGCTTGGCAGATGGGACTGAATCTTTCTTT.